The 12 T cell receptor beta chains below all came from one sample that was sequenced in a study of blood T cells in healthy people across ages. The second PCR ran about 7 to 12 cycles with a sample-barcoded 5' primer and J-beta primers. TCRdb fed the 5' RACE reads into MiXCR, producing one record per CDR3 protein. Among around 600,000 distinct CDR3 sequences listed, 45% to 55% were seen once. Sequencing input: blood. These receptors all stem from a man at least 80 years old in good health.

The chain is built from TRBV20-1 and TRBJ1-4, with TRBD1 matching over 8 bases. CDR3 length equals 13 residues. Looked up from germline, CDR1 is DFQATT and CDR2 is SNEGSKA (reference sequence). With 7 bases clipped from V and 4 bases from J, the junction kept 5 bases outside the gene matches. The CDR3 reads CSVPTGDNEKLFF. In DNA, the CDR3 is TGCAGTGTTCCGACAGGGGATAATGAAAAACTGTTTTTT.

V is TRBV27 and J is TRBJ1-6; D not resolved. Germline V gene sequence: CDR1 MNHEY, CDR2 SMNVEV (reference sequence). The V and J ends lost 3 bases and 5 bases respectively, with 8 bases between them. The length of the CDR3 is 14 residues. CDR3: CASSFWQDNSPLHF. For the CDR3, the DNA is TGTGCCAGCAGTTTTTGGCAGGATAATTCACCCCTCCACTTT.

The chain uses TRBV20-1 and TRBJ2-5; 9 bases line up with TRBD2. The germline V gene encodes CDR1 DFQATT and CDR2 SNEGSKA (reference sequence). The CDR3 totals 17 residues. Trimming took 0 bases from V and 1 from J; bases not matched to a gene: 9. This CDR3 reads CSARDPRGGRAQETQYF. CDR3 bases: TGCAGTGCTAGAGATCCACGGGGCGGGAGGGCCCAAGAGACCCAGTACTTC.

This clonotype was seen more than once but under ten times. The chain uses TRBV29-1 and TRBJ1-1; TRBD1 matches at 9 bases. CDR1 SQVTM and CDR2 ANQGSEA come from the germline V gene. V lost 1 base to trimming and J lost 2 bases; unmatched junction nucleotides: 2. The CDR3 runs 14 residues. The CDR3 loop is CSVEGTGANTEAFF. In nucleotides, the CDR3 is TGCAGCGTTGAAGGGACAGGGGCCAACACTGAAGCTTTCTTT.

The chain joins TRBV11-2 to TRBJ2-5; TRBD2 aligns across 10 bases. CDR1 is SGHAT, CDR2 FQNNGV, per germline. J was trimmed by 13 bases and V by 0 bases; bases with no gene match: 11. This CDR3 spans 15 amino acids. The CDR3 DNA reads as TGTGCCAGCAGCTTAGATCCGTCGCTAGCGGGGGTTTGGTACTTC. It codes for CASSLDPSLAGVWYF.

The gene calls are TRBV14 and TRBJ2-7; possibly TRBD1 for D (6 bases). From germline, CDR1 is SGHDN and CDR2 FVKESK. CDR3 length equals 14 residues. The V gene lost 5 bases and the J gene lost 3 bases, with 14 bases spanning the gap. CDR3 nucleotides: TGTGCCAGCAGCGGATACAGGGAGAGCTACGAGCAGTACTTC. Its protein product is CASSGYRESYEQYF.

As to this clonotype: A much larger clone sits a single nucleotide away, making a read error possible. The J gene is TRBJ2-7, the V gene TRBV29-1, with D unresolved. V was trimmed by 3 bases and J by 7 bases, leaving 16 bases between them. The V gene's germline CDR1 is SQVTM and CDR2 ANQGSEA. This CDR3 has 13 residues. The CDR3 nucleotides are TGCAGCGTTGACCCCACCTCCGACAATGAGCAGTACTTC. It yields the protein CSVDPTSDNEQYF.

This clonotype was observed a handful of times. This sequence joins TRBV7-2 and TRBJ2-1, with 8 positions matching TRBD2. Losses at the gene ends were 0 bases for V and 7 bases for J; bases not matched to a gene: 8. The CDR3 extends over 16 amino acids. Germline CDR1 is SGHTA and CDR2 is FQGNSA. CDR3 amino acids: CASSLAPGAGENEQFF. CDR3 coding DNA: TGTGCCAGCAGCTTAGCGCCAGGAGCGGGAGAGAATGAGCAGTTCTTC.

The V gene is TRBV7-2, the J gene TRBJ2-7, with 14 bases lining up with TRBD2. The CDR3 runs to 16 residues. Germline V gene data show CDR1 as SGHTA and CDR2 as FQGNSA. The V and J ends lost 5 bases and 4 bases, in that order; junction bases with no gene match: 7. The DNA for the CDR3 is TGTGCCAGCAGCCCAAGACTAGCGGGAGGGCCATACGAGCAGTACTTC. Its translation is CASSPRLAGGPYEQYF.

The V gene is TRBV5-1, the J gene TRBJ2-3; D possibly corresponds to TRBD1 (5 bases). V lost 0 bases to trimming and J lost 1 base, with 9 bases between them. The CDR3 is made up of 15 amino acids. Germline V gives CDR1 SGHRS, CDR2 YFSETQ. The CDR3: CASSLAGSRTDTQYF. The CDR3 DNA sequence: TGCGCCAGCAGCTTGGCAGGGTCTCGCACAGATACGCAGTATTTT.

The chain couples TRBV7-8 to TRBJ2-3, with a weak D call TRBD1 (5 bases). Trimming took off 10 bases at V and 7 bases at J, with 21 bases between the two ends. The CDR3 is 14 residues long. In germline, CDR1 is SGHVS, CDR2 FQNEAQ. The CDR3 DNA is TGTGCCACCGATCAATCAGAAAAGGGGAATACGCAGTATTTT. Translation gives CATDQSEKGNTQYF.

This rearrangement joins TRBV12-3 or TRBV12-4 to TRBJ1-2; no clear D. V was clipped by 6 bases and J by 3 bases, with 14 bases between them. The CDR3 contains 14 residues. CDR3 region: CASRYGRQDYGYTF. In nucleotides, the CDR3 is TGTGCCAGCAGATATGGTCGTCAGGACTATGGCTACACCTTC.